The 22 T cell receptor beta chains presented below share a single source sample, sequenced in a study of T cells in tumors after PD-1 blockade. The repertoire was sequenced with immunoSEQ multiplex PCR; TCRdb's copy has only in-frame clones and lacks some. Counted here are around 34,000 clones, around 72% occurring once; the ten biggest clones make up 40%. The sequencing used PBMCs, collected after anti-PD-1 treatment. Source of these receptors: a human donor with basal cell carcinoma.

The genes are TRBV9 and TRBJ2-7; the match to TRBD1 covers 11 bases. Germline V gene data show CDR1 as SGDLS and CDR2 as YYNGEE. Trimming took 4 bases from V and 2 from J; bases not matched to a gene: 5. The CDR3 spans 15 residues. DNA for the CDR3: TGTGCCAGCAGCCCCCGGACAGGGGGCCCCTACGAGCAGTACTTC. Encoded protein: CASSPRTGGPYEQYF.

This clone was observed once. The V gene is TRBV4-2, the J gene TRBJ1-1, with a weak D call TRBD1 (6 bases). The germline V gene encodes CDR1 LGHNA and CDR2 YNFKEQ. Trimming took off 0 bases at V and 5 bases at J, with 16 bases between the two ends. This CDR3 is 16 amino acids long. The CDR3 protein is CASSQDGGQRRTEAFF. CDR3 nucleotide sequence: TGTGCCAGCAGCCAAGATGGGGGGCAGCGAAGGACTGAAGCTTTCTTT.

The V and J genes are TRBV2 and TRBJ2-5; D is unresolved. The CDR3 spans 12 residues. Germline values: CDR1 SNHLY, CDR2 FYNNEI. V lost 3 bases, J lost 4 bases, and 6 bases lay in between. CDR3 sequence: CASSESGETQYF. CDR3 nucleotide sequence: TGTGCCAGCAGTGAGTCAGGAGAGACCCAGTACTTC.

V usage is TRBV20-1 and J usage is TRBJ1-3; weak D call: TRBD1 (5 bases). CDR1 and CDR2 (germline): DFQATT, SNEGSKA (reference sequence). Trimming removed 3 bases at V and 0 bases at J, with 12 bases between. This CDR3 has 15 residues. The CDR3 spells CSASGGQSSGNTIYF. The CDR3 DNA reads TGCAGTGCTAGTGGGGGTCAGTCCTCTGGAAACACCATATATTTT.

J is TRBJ1-3 and V is TRBV6-1, with 7 bases matching TRBD1. The CDR3 length is 16 residues. V dropped 4 bases and J dropped 5; count of bases not matched to a gene: 11. Per germline, CDR1 MNHNS and CDR2 SASEGT. This chain's CDR3 is CASSAPQDRFRNTIYF. CDR3 DNA: TGTGCCAGCAGTGCCCCCCAGGACAGGTTTCGAAACACCATATATTTT.

The chain uses TRBV19 and TRBJ2-7, with 7 bases lining up with TRBD1. Germline CDR1 and CDR2: LNHDA and SQIVND (reference sequence). This CDR3 region has 13 residues. The junction had 9 bases not matched to a gene; V was cut back by 10 bases and J by 3 bases. The CDR3 DNA reads as TGTGCCACTACGGGACAGTTAAACTACGAGCAGTACTTC. Its translation is CATTGQLNYEQYF.

The chain joins TRBV7-9 to TRBJ2-7; a weak D match, TRBD2 (5 bases). CDR1 is SEHNR, CDR2 FQNEAQ, per germline (reference sequence). Trimming removed 5 bases from V and 3 bases from J, with 17 bases in between. CDR3 length: 15 residues. CDR3 sequence (DNA): TGTGCCAGCAGCCGCGGGTCTGGCAAAGGCTACGAGCAGTACTTC. Amino acid sequence: CASSRGSGKGYEQYF. The whole variable domain, remainder taken from reference TRBV7-9 and TRBJ2-7, is DTGVSQNPRHKITKRGQNVTFRCDPISEHNRLYWYRQTLGQGPEFLTYFQNEAQLEKSRLLSDRFSAERPKGSFSTLEIQRTEQGDSAMYLCASSRGSGKGYEQYFGPGTRLTVT.

The chain uses TRBV11-3 and TRBJ1-1, with D possibly being TRBD1 (5 bases). Trimming took off 1 base at V and 1 base at J, with 19 bases between the two ends. The length of the CDR3 is 18 residues. Germline values: CDR1 SGHNT, CDR2 YENEEA. CDR3 sequence (DNA): TGTGCCAGCAGCTTAGCGGGGTATGGCCGGGGGAAGAACACTGAAGCTTTCTTT. Its translation: CASSLAGYGRGKNTEAFF.

CDR3 nucleotide sequence: TGTGCCAGCAGCCCGCCGTCCTACAATGAGCAGTTCTTC. Translating it yields CASSPPSYNEQFF. The J gene is TRBJ2-1, the V gene TRBV5-5; no clear D. The CDR3 is made up of 13 amino acids. Germline CDR1 is SGHKS and CDR2 is YYEKEE (reference sequence). With 4 bases removed from V and 1 base from J, the gap between germline ends came to 6 bases.

The chain employs TRBV11-3 and TRBJ2-2, with D unresolved. This CDR3 region has 18 residues. Trimming cost V 1 base and J 6 bases, with 21 bases left between them. CDR1 is SGHNT, CDR2 YENEEA, per germline. The chain's CDR3 is CASSLVLPGVPQAGELFF. The CDR3 DNA sequence: TGTGCCAGCAGCTTAGTGCTCCCCGGAGTACCTCAGGCCGGGGAGCTGTTTTTT.

There are many counts of this clone. J is TRBJ1-4 and V is TRBV4-1, with 7 bases matching TRBD1. The V gene end was trimmed by 4 bases and the J gene end by 5 bases; junction bases not matched to a gene: 4. The germline gives CDR1 MGHRA, CDR2 YSYEKL. CDR3 length: 14 residues. CDR3 sequence: CASSRPDRNEKLFF. The CDR3 region has the DNA TGCGCCAGCAGCCGCCCGGACAGGAATGAAAAACTGTTTTTT.

The chain employs TRBV7-3 and TRBJ2-3; the D gene is possibly TRBD2 (5 bases). The V gene's germline CDR1 is SGHTA and CDR2 FQGTGA. The CDR3 length is 12 residues. The V end was cut by 0 bases, the J end by 11 bases, with 9 bases between. Here the CDR3 reads CASSLTGVGQYF. CDR3 sequence (DNA): TGTGCCAGCAGCTTAACGGGAGTGGGGCAGTATTTT. Filled out from reference TRBV7-3 and TRBJ2-3, the complete variable domain reads GAGVSQTPSNKVTEKGKYVELRCDPISGHTALYWYRQSLGQGPEFLIYFQGTGAADDSGLPNDRFFAVRPEGSVSTLKIQRTERGDSAVYLCASSLTGVGQYFGPGTRLTVL.

This clone was detected only a few times. The V gene is TRBV6-2 or TRBV6-3, the J gene TRBJ2-2; 10 nucleotides line up with TRBD1. CDR3 length: 16 residues. Germline lookup yields CDR1 MNHEY and CDR2 SVGEGT. The J segment lost 4 bases and the V segment lost 5 bases, leaving 7 bases of the junction unmatched. Here the CDR3 DNA reads TGTGCCAGCAGTACGGACAGGGGGTCCGGCACCGGGGAGCTGTTTTTT. Amino acids: CASSTDRGSGTGELFF.

The rearrangement uses TRBV6-5 and TRBJ1-4, with a tentative D call TRBD1 (5 bases). With 3 bases removed from V and 3 bases from J, the gap between germline ends came to 11 bases. Germline V lookup: CDR1 MNHEY, CDR2 SVGAGI. This CDR3 contains 15 residues. CDR3 in DNA: TGTGCCAGCAGTTATATGGGACGGGCTAATGAAAAACTGTTTTTT. It encodes CASSYMGRANEKLFF.

This chain links TRBV5-1 with TRBJ2-7; D gene ambiguous. V gave up 1 base and J gave up 4 bases, with 12 bases separating them. CDR1 is SGHRS, CDR2 YFSETQ, per germline. The CDR3 spans 14 residues. The CDR3 loop reads CASSLNRAGYEQYF. In nucleotides, the CDR3 is TGCGCCAGCAGCTTGAATAGGGCCGGGTACGAGCAGTACTTC.

This clone showed up just a few times. The chain carries TRBV28 and TRBJ1-6; D possibly corresponds to TRBD1 (5 bases). Germline-derived CDR1 and CDR2 are MDHEN and SYDVKM. This CDR3 has 14 residues. Trimming pared 8 bases from V and 5 bases from J, leaving 13 bases between. DNA for the CDR3: TGTGCCAGCTGGGGGGGTCTCAATAATTCACCCCTCCACTTT. Protein sequence: CASWGGLNNSPLHF.

This clone was seen a few times. The gene calls are TRBV11-3 and TRBJ2-1; 9 bases align to TRBD2. CDR3 length: 16 amino acids. The germline CDR1 and CDR2 sequences are SGHNT and YENEEA. V dropped 2 bases and J dropped 5; count of bases not matched to a gene: 7. The CDR3: CASSLSAGGLNNEQFF. The CDR3 region has the DNA TGTGCCAGCAGCTTATCGGCGGGGGGGTTAAACAATGAGCAGTTCTTC.

The chain is built from TRBV5-5 and TRBJ1-1; no reliable D call. The germline gives CDR1 SGHKS, CDR2 YYEKEE (reference sequence). The CDR3 consists of 13 residues. The V gene lost 3 bases and the J gene lost 3 bases, with 9 bases spanning the gap. CDR3 sequence: CASSWSRDTEAFF. The CDR3 region has the DNA TGTGCCAGCAGCTGGTCGAGGGACACTGAAGCTTTCTTT. Together with reference TRBV5-5 and TRBJ1-1, the CDR3 gives the full variable domain: DAGVTQSPTHLIKTRGQQVTLRCSPISGHKSVSWYQQVLGQGPQFIFQYYEKEERGRGNFPDRFSARQFPNYSSELNVNALLLGDSALYLCASSWSRDTEAFFGQGTRLTVV.

The chain carries TRBV7-8 and TRBJ1-2; D unclear. From germline, CDR1 is SGHVS and CDR2 FQNEAQ. V lost 5 bases to trimming and J lost 7 bases, with 14 bases between them. This CDR3 is built from 13 residues. This chain's CDR3 is CASSVGPRGGYTF. The CDR3 coding sequence is TGTGCCAGCAGCGTTGGGCCGCGGGGTGGCTACACCTTC. The full variable domain, with the rest looked up from reference TRBV7-8 and TRBJ1-2, is GAGVSQSPRYKVAKRGQDVALRCDPISGHVSLFWYQQALGQGPEFLTYFQNEAQLDKSGLPSDRFFAERPEGSVSTLKIQRTQQEDSAVYLCASSVGPRGGYTFGSGTRLTVV.

Note on this clone: Its ends do not fully match the called genes, so a read error is possible. The chain is built from TRBV2 and TRBJ2-5, with TRBD2 identical over 7 bases. Germline V gene sequence: CDR1 SNHLY, CDR2 FYNNEI. This CDR3 has 14 amino acids. CDR3 nucleotide sequence: TGTGCCAGCAGGGAAGGACACGGGAGGGAGACCCAGTACTTC. It codes for CASREGHGRETQYF. The full variable domain, rest sourced from reference TRBV2 and TRBJ2-5, is EPEVTQTPSHQVTQMGQEVILRCVPISNHLYFYWYRQILGQKVEFLVSFYNNEISEKSEIFDDQFSVERPDGSNFTLKIRSTKLEDSAMYFCASREGHGRETQYFGPGTRLLVL.

The chain joins TRBV13 to TRBJ2-1; TRBD1 matches 11 bases. Germline values: CDR1 PRHDT, CDR2 FYEKMQ (reference sequence). The CDR3 contains 16 residues. Losses at the gene ends were 0 bases for V and 7 bases for J; bases not matched to a gene: 5. The CDR3 sequence: CASSLGGQGAGNEQFF. For the CDR3, the DNA is TGTGCCAGCAGCTTAGGAGGACAGGGGGCGGGGAATGAGCAGTTCTTC.

In its sample, this clone was seen a few times. The chain employs TRBV30 and TRBJ2-1, with a possible D match to TRBD2 (5 bases). V lost 1 base, J lost 0 bases, and 10 bases lay in between. Germline lookup yields CDR1 GTSNPN and CDR2 SVGIG (reference sequence). The CDR3 consists of 15 residues. CDR3 nucleotide sequence: TGTGCCTGGAGTGGATTTAGCGACTCCTACAATGAGCAGTTCTTC. This sequence encodes CAWSGFSDSYNEQFF.